Listed here is a single TCR beta chain. The data are from a study of blood T cell repertoires in COVID-19. About the research overall: Material from acute and convalescent COVID-19 was sourced from the United States, Italy and Spain.

Measured with immunoSEQ multiplex PCR; TCRdb has only the in-frame clones, and not every one. Among roughly 100,000 clones listed, about 79% were seen once. Source material: peripheral blood. The source of this sequence is an elderly woman with active or convalescent COVID-19.

The CDR3 is CASSFDKQYF. CDR3 coding DNA: TGTGCCAGCAGTTTCGACAAGCAGTACTTC. The rearrangement links TRBV28 to TRBJ2-7; D uncertain. The V and J ends lost 3 bases and 8 bases respectively, with 5 bases between them. Germline CDR1 MDHEN, CDR2 SYDVKM. The CDR3 is made up of 10 amino acids.